The entry below describes one T cell receptor (beta chain). The antigen it binds to is not known. No qualities accompany the bases; no much larger clone lies one base away. This record comes from a study of blood T cell repertoires in COVID-19 (dated by TCRdb to about 2020). In the study overall: Collaborator samples came from the United States, Italy and Spain and covered acute and convalescent phases of COVID-19. Where HLA class I and class II types were available, the types were taken from metadata supplied by the sample provider, not from assay-based typing. Subjects who had been exposed to COVID-19, were actively infected with it, or had recovered from it provided the deeply sampled blood TCRbeta repertoires that made up the dataset. The samples were drawn from the first 160 participants of the ongoing ImmuneRACE study and from under 1,500 subjects provided by 6 global collaborators. The repertoires were released in a freely available public database meant as a resource for research on the immune response to SARS-CoV-2. Sample metadata almost always included a de-identified subject ID, COVID-19 status, age in years and sex. The prospective study material was composed of cDNA or gDNA derived from T cells, B-cell-depleted T cells, or PBMCs.

From its cysteine to its phenylalanine, the CDR3 spans 13 amino acids. Left in the record is the CDR3 DNA by itself, 39 bases read in frame from the first base. CDR1 and CDR2, looked up from the germline V gene (reference sequence), are MNHEY and SMNVEV. The V end gives up 9 bases and the J end 7 bases, leaving 10 bases in the junction not matched to a gene. The immunoSEQ Assay, a bias-controlled multiplex PCR, was used to amplify TCRbeta CDR3 regions from genomic DNA. In the source study's methods: The number of nucleated cells in each sample was estimated from the amplification of reference gene primers within the assay. To quantify the absolute abundance of each unique TCRbeta CDR3 rearrangement, sequence reads were collapsed and filtered. For each sample, productive Simpson clonality was calculated as the square root of Simpson's diversity index across productive rearrangements. TCRdb provides this immuneACCESS table in a form limited to in-frame rearrangements. Some clones are lacking; in checked studies, under half of them reflect an unresolved V gene, and why the rest are absent is not known. V and J calls and clone size follow that table, whereas D and trimming were derived from the DNA. This sample is represented by tens of thousands of clones; 82% of them were singletons. Of the sample, 15% to 20% falls within the top ten clones.

The collaborating institutions used their own protocols to collect whole blood in K2EDTA tubes. For TCRbeta analysis, collaborator samples were shipped as frozen whole blood, as isolated PBMCs, or as DNA extracted from either sample type. Here is what the overall study found, with its caveats: The amount of clinical and demographic metadata varied by source and participant and was provided uncurated.

The clonotype originates from a man aged 80 or over with active COVID-19. The chain uses TRBV27 and TRBJ1-1, and TRBD1 aligns with 8 junction nucleotides. Sequencing was carried out using peripheral blood. CDR3 protein: CASLLGQGGEAFF. The DNA is as follows: TGTGCCAGTTTACTCGGACAGGGCGGTGAAGCTTTCTTT.